The source of this T cell receptor beta chain is a study of tumor and adjacent non-tumor tissue in lung cancer. At the level of the study: There were around 11 adenocarcinoma, a couple of squamous cell carcinoma and 1 small cell lung cancer cases. Each sample yielded 4 million to 5 million productive TCRbeta reads on average. General study findings and limits: Tumor TCR diversity, when higher, was linked to shorter survival. Tumor repertoires had a smaller top 100 clone share than normal lung.

The CDR3 is 16 residues long. Per germline, CDR1 SGHDN and CDR2 FVKESK. The library came from three nested PCR rounds adapted from ARM-PCR protocols. TCRdb used MiXCR to reprocess the multiplex PCR reads, holding one entry per CDR3 protein. The sample records 77,000 or so distinct CDR3 sequences, just over 75% being singletons. Worth noting for this clonotype: Antigen specificity is unknown. At one boundary the junction diverges from the germline segment, which might be a read error.

This sample's RNA came from whole unsorted tissue. More than 3 cm separated this lung sample from the edge of the tumor. Source material: distant non-tumor lung tissue. The chain employs TRBV14 and TRBJ2-3, with D possibly being TRBD1 or TRBD2 (5 bases each). The TCR comes from a man between 65 and 85 years old with non-small cell lung cancer. DNA for the CDR3: TGTGCTAGCAGCCCGACAGCGAGGGTTTTCCCAGATACGCAGTATTTT. Its translation is CASSPTARVFPDTQYF.